The rows below give T cell receptor beta chains drawn from one sample of a study of CD8 T cells in Susac syndrome. TCRdb fed the immunoSEQ multiplex PCR reads into MiXCR, producing one record per CDR3 protein. The sample consists of tens of thousands of distinct CDR3 sequences, around 96% of them appearing once. Input material: CD8+ T cells from PBMCs. The receptors stem from a human donor with Susac syndrome. Both conserved end residues are part of each CDR3. The order of the fields is V gene, clone size, D gene, J gene, CDR3 protein, CDR3 DNA. D genes are given only for firm matches. The size field is filled for only some rows; it gives once, few, many or a size class.

v_call: TRBV7-7; clone_size: -; d_call: TRBD2; j_call: TRBJ2-5; cdr3_aa: CASSLAGAVQETQYF; cdr3_nt: TGTGCTAGCAGCTTAGCGGGGGCAGTCCAAGAGACCCAGTACTTC
v_call: TRBV27; clone_size: once; d_call: -; j_call: TRBJ1-5; cdr3_aa: CASSYRTGTNNQPQHF; cdr3_nt: TGTGCCAGCAGTTACCGAACCGGGACTAACAATCAGCCCCAGCATTTT
v_call: TRBV3-1; clone_size: -; d_call: -; j_call: TRBJ1-1; cdr3_aa: CASSQASGGESFF; cdr3_nt: TGTGCCAGCAGCCAAGCGTCGGGTGGGGAGTCATTCTTT
v_call: TRBV4-3; clone_size: -; d_call: -; j_call: TRBJ1-2; cdr3_aa: CASSQDLWTRGDYGYTF; cdr3_nt: -
v_call: TRBV20-1; clone_size: -; d_call: -; j_call: TRBJ2-1; cdr3_aa: CSASGTGFEQFF; cdr3_nt: TGCAGTGCTAGTGGGACTGGATTTGAGCAGTTCTTC
v_call: TRBV15; clone_size: -; d_call: -; j_call: TRBJ1-6; cdr3_aa: CATSRERAVQSSYNSPLHF; cdr3_nt: TGTGCCACCAGCAGAGAGAGGGCAGTTCAGAGCTCCTATAATTCACCCCTCCACTTT
v_call: TRBV30; clone_size: -; d_call: TRBD1; j_call: TRBJ1-2; cdr3_aa: CAWSGQAIYGYTF; cdr3_nt: TGTGCCTGGTCCGGACAGGCCATCTATGGCTACACCTTC
v_call: TRBV3-1; clone_size: -; d_call: -; j_call: TRBJ1-1; cdr3_aa: CASSQGEGMNTEAFF; cdr3_nt: TGTGCCAGCAGCCAAGGAGAGGGGATGAACACTGAAGCTTTCTTT
v_call: TRBV6-5; clone_size: -; d_call: -; j_call: TRBJ2-7; cdr3_aa: CASGQSNSYEQYF; cdr3_nt: TGTGCCAGCGGTCAGTCGAACTCCTACGAGCAGTACTTC
v_call: TRBV25-1; clone_size: -; d_call: -; j_call: TRBJ1-5; cdr3_aa: CASSEWGGTQPQHF; cdr3_nt: TGTGCCAGCAGTGAATGGGGAGGAACTCAGCCCCAGCATTTT
v_call: TRBV30; clone_size: -; d_call: -; j_call: TRBJ1-1; cdr3_aa: CAWSVWLDRYMNTEAFF; cdr3_nt: TGTGCCTGGAGTGTATGGCTGGACCGCTATATGAACACTGAAGCTTTCTTT
v_call: TRBV10-3; clone_size: -; d_call: -; j_call: TRBJ2-5; cdr3_aa: CAISVKETQYF; cdr3_nt: TGTGCCATCAGTGTTAAAGAGACCCAGTACTTC
v_call: TRBV29-1; clone_size: -; d_call: TRBD1; j_call: TRBJ1-4; cdr3_aa: CSGQGYEKLFF; cdr3_nt: TGCAGCGGACAGGGATATGAAAAACTGTTTTTT
v_call: TRBV29-1; clone_size: -; d_call: -; j_call: TRBJ1-1; cdr3_aa: CSVYDGNTEAFF; cdr3_nt: TGCAGCGTTTACGACGGGAACACTGAAGCTTTCTTT
v_call: TRBV20-1; clone_size: -; d_call: TRBD1; j_call: TRBJ1-5; cdr3_aa: CSAGQGGRDQPQHF; cdr3_nt: TGCAGTGCTGGACAGGGGGGACGGGATCAGCCCCAGCATTTT
v_call: TRBV29-1; clone_size: -; d_call: TRBD1; j_call: TRBJ1-2; cdr3_aa: CSVEAGQGVYYGYTF; cdr3_nt: TGCAGCGTGGAGGCGGGACAGGGGGTTTACTATGGCTACACCTTC
v_call: TRBV15; clone_size: once; d_call: -; j_call: TRBJ1-5; cdr3_aa: CATSRDLGEPQHF; cdr3_nt: TGTGCCACCAGCAGAGATCTCGGTGAGCCCCAGCATTTT
v_call: TRBV18; clone_size: -; d_call: -; j_call: TRBJ1-6; cdr3_aa: CASSRWGTRSDSSYNSPLHF; cdr3_nt: TGTGCCAGCTCACGCTGGGGGACGAGAAGTGACAGCTCCTATAATTCACCCCTCCACTTT
v_call: TRBV20-1; clone_size: -; d_call: TRBD1; j_call: TRBJ1-1; cdr3_aa: CSARDRGRTEAFF; cdr3_nt: TGCAGTGCTCGAGACAGGGGGCGGACTGAAGCTTTCTTT
v_call: TRBV30; clone_size: -; d_call: -; j_call: TRBJ1-2; cdr3_aa: CAWIGHLNYGYTF; cdr3_nt: TGTGCCTGGATTGGACACCTCAACTATGGCTACACCTTC
v_call: TRBV5-1; clone_size: -; d_call: -; j_call: TRBJ2-2; cdr3_aa: CASSFSGELFF; cdr3_nt: TGCGCCAGCAGCTTCTCCGGGGAGCTGTTTTTT
v_call: TRBV6-5; clone_size: -; d_call: TRBD2; j_call: TRBJ2-5; cdr3_aa: CASTGLAGGLETQYF; cdr3_nt: TGTGCCAGCACAGGTCTAGCGGGGGGGCTGGAGACCCAGTACTTC
v_call: TRBV20-1; clone_size: -; d_call: TRBD1; j_call: TRBJ2-5; cdr3_aa: CSANPLQGGETQYF; cdr3_nt: TGCAGTGCCAATCCACTACAGGGGGGAGAGACCCAGTACTTC
v_call: TRBV3-1; clone_size: once; d_call: -; j_call: TRBJ2-7; cdr3_aa: CASSQATAGGRQYF; cdr3_nt: TGTGCCAGCAGCCAAGCCACCGCAGGGGGGAGGCAGTACTTC
v_call: TRBV9; clone_size: -; d_call: TRBD1; j_call: TRBJ2-5; cdr3_aa: CASSASGTGETQYF; cdr3_nt: TGTGCCAGCAGCGCGTCCGGGACAGGGGAGACCCAGTACTTC
v_call: TRBV19; clone_size: -; d_call: -; j_call: TRBJ2-2; cdr3_aa: CASKAQGHTGELFF; cdr3_nt: TGTGCCAGTAAGGCCCAGGGGCACACCGGGGAGCTGTTTTTT
v_call: TRBV20-1; clone_size: once; d_call: TRBD1; j_call: TRBJ2-7; cdr3_aa: CSAREPGQGAYEQYF; cdr3_nt: TGCAGTGCTAGAGAGCCGGGACAGGGGGCCTACGAGCAGTACTTC
v_call: TRBV20-1; clone_size: -; d_call: -; j_call: TRBJ1-1; cdr3_aa: CSGGSGEYTEAFF; cdr3_nt: TGCAGTGGGGGGTCGGGGGAGTACACTGAAGCTTTCTTT
v_call: TRBV30; clone_size: -; d_call: -; j_call: TRBJ2-6; cdr3_aa: CAWSVRRGDGANVLTF; cdr3_nt: TGTGCCTGGAGTGTACGGAGGGGGGATGGGGCCAACGTCCTGACTTTC
v_call: TRBV5-1; clone_size: -; d_call: -; j_call: TRBJ1-2; cdr3_aa: CASSLALATYGYTF; cdr3_nt: TGCGCCAGCAGCTTGGCCCTCGCCACCTATGGCTACACCTTC
v_call: TRBV11-2; clone_size: -; d_call: TRBD1; j_call: TRBJ2-5; cdr3_aa: CASSSLDRGRIETQYF; cdr3_nt: TGTGCCAGCAGCTCCTTGGACAGGGGGCGAATCGAGACCCAGTACTTC
v_call: TRBV3-1; clone_size: -; d_call: -; j_call: TRBJ1-6; cdr3_aa: CASRRGNSPLHF; cdr3_nt: TGTGCCAGCAGGAGGGGTAATTCACCCCTCCACTTT
v_call: TRBV28; clone_size: -; d_call: -; j_call: TRBJ2-2; cdr3_aa: CASSSLTLGLATGELFF; cdr3_nt: TGTGCCAGCAGTTCCCTAACATTGGGACTGGCCACCGGGGAGCTGTTTTTT
v_call: TRBV25-1; clone_size: -; d_call: -; j_call: TRBJ1-2; cdr3_aa: CASRGGQINYGYTF; cdr3_nt: TGTGCCAGCAGGGGGGGGCAGATCAACTATGGCTACACCTTC
v_call: TRBV20-1; clone_size: -; d_call: -; j_call: TRBJ1-1; cdr3_aa: CSARDWGGRNTEAFF; cdr3_nt: TGCAGTGCTAGAGATTGGGGCGGGAGGAACACTGAAGCTTTCTTT
v_call: TRBV29-1; clone_size: -; d_call: TRBD1; j_call: TRBJ1-1; cdr3_aa: CSVETGEYMNTEAFF; cdr3_nt: TGCAGCGTTGAAACAGGGGAGTACATGAACACTGAAGCTTTCTTT
v_call: TRBV6-6; clone_size: -; d_call: -; j_call: TRBJ1-1; cdr3_aa: CASSSGQYEAFF; cdr3_nt: TGTGCCAGCAGTTCCGGACAATATGAAGCTTTCTTT
v_call: TRBV15; clone_size: -; d_call: -; j_call: TRBJ1-4; cdr3_aa: CATSRMTVNEKLFF; cdr3_nt: TGTGCCACCAGCAGAATGACAGTTAATGAAAAACTGTTTTTT
v_call: TRBV3-1; clone_size: -; d_call: -; j_call: TRBJ1-1; cdr3_aa: CASARGGGLEAFF; cdr3_nt: TGTGCCAGCGCAAGAGGCGGGGGTCTTGAAGCTTTCTTT
v_call: TRBV9; clone_size: once; d_call: -; j_call: TRBJ1-2; cdr3_aa: CASSEGGGYGYTF; cdr3_nt: TGTGCCAGCAGCGAGGGAGGGGGCTATGGCTACACCTTC